This T cell receptor (beta chain) came from a study of T cells in Graves' hyperthyroidism and ophthalmopathy (dated by TCRdb to between 2018 and 2021). Turning to the overall study: Peripheral blood samples were taken at initial diagnosis, before any treatment was given. A discovery cohort of 95 to 100 patients, roughly 43 with Graves' ophthalmopathy and about 58 with stable Graves' hyperthyroidism, was used to find distinguishing TCR V-J signatures. Whether ophthalmopathy could be predicted prospectively was tested in an independent validation cohort made up of about 20 hyperthyroidism patients plus 17 patients who later progressed to ophthalmopathy. The 100 discovery patients were divided at random into training and test sets in a 7:3 ratio. The study also compared thyroid tissue and blood T-cell repertoires from more than five Graves' hyperthyroidism patients. After sampling, hyperthyroidism patients received methimazole starting at 30 mg daily, and ophthalmopathy patients received high-dose intravenous methylprednisolone. The paper describes TCR Vbeta CDR3 sequencing of about 140 peripheral blood samples, made up of 43 ophthalmopathy patients, 70 to 75 hyperthyroidism patients and roughly 17 progressor patients.

The germline V gene supplies CDR1 SGHTA and CDR2 FQGNSA. Between the V and J ends, shortened by 1 base and 4 bases respectively, the junction contains 13 bases. The CDR3 holds 15 amino acids from the cysteine to the phenylalanine. Of all the DNA, just the CDR3 is kept, 45 bases in frame from base 1. The TCR beta CDR3 regions were amplified from RNA transcripts. A first-round RT-PCR of the TCR CDR3 used the HTBI primer set with the Qiagen OneStep RT-PCR kit. Libraries were constructed in a second round of multiplex PCR, after which size selection and purification were performed. The libraries were sequenced on an Illumina HiSeq2000 using paired-end 100 bp reads. On the study's bioinformatics: SOAPnuke was used to process the raw data, removing reads that contained adapters or uncalled bases, had a mean Phred below 15, or lacked an exact match to the constant primer or identifier. COPE v1.2.5 was used to merge the high-quality paired reads, and each unique nucleotide sequence was defined as a clonotype. Clonotypes were aligned to IMGT TRBV, TRBD and TRBJ reference segments using MiTCR v1.1. The analysis was restricted to V-J combinations with a frequency above 0.0001, which together covered 99.2% of the repertoires. The TCS score was defined as the ratio of F50 (clonal expansion) to E x V (chaos), calculated using BLOSUM62-based TCRdist between CDR3 peptides within each V-J. Welch's t-statistics and random forest reduced some 510 V-J features to 10 to 15, which were used in a naive Bayes classifier (R e1071). TCRdb reworked the public reads: Q25 trimming with fastp, MiXCR clone assembly, productive beta chains retained. Every CDR3 protein is listed once, alongside the most common genes and DNA of its rows. None of the V and J calls come from the authors' own analysis; TCRdb made them. In this sample the table shows around 700,000 distinct CDR3 sequences, approximately 18% of which occur a single time. The ten most abundant clones make up around 15% of the sample.

Hyperthyroidism patients were newly diagnosed, had a disease duration of under 2 months, and were aged 18 to 65 years. Exclusion was applied to patients with uncontrolled infections, other autoimmune diseases, pregnancy or lactation. Clinical symptoms, serum thyroxine and TRAb, thyroid ultrasound, and orbital computed tomography formed the basis for the diagnoses. Blood from progressor patients was collected at the time of first diagnosis with hyperthyroidism, before any ophthalmopathy symptoms had appeared. PBMCs were isolated from approximately 10 ml of fresh peripheral blood by Ficoll-Paque density gradient centrifugation. Progressor patients were first diagnosed with Graves' hyperthyroidism and then developed ophthalmopathy during follow-up. Total RNA was extracted using Trizol reagent, and RNA quality was assessed on an Agilent 2100 Bioanalyzer. Points the paper makes about the study in general: Most expanded thyroid clonotypes (frequency above 0.001) were also detected in blood, suggesting blood repertoires may reflect thyroid immune responses. No statistical method was used to set the sample size in advance, and investigators knew the group allocation. A 13 V-J signature model separated ophthalmopathy from stable hyperthyroidism, with around 90% sensitivity and approximately 81% specificity in cross-validation and 80%/75% in testing. In validation, the model predicted progression to ophthalmopathy a median of 6.5 months before onset, with roughly 71% sensitivity and 72.22% specificity.

This clonotype appeared a few times. The antigen it binds to is not known. Base qualities are not recorded, but no much larger clone differs from it by a single base. The receptor was isolated from a woman aged 50 to 65 with Graves' hyperthyroidism that later progressed to Graves' ophthalmopathy. This sequence uses TRBV7-2 and TRBJ2-5; the D gene identity is not certain. Sequenced material: blood. The CDR3 has the sequence CASSLETQPPETQYF. Here is the DNA: TGTGCCAGCAGCTTAGAAACCCAACCCCCAGAGACCCAGTACTTC.